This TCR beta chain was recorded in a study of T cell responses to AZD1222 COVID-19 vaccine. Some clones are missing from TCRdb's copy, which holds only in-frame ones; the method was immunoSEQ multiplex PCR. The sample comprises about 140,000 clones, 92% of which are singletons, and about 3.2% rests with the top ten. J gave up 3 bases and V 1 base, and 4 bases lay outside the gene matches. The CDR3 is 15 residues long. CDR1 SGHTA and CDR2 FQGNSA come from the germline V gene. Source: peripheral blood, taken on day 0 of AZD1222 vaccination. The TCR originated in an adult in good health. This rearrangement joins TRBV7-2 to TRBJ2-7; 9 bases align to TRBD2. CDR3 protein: CASSLGGRADYEQYF. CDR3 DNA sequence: TGTGCCAGCAGCTTAGGCGGGAGGGCCGACTACGAGCAGTACTTC.